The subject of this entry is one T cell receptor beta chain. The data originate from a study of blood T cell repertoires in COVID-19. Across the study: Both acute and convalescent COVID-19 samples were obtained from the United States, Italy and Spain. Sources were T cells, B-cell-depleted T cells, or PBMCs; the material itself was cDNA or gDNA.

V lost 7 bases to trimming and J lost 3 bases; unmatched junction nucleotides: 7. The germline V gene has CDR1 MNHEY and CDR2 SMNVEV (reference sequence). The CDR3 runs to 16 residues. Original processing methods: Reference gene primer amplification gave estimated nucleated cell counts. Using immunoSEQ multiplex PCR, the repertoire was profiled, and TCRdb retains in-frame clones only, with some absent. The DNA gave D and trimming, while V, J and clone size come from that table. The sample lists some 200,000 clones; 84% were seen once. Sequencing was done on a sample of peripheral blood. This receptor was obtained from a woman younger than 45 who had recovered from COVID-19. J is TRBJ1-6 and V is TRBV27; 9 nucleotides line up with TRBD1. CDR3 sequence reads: CASNPRTGDYNSPLHF. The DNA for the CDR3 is TGTGCCAGCAACCCTCGGACAGGGGACTATAATTCACCCCTCCACTTT.